This T cell receptor beta chain was captured by sequencing in a study of vaccination and CD4 T cells after COVID-19. About this clonotype itself: Antigen unknown.

Time point described: late sampling 161 to 241 days after vaccination in a few convalescent patients. Indicated treatment: approximately 10-day PBMC culture with coronavirus spike peptide pools or control peptides (ViraFEST assay). Per germline, CDR1 SNHLY and CDR2 FYNNEI. This CDR3 has 11 residues. Trimming stripped 6 bases from V and 7 bases from J, with 7 bases between. Sequencing of the DNA from cultured CD4+ T cells was carried out with the Oncomine TCR Beta short-read assay. TCRdb reanalysed the PCR reads using MiXCR and keeps one entry per CDR3 protein. The sample gives more than 20,000 distinct CDR3 sequences, approximately 29% of which show up once; roughly 10% is in the top ten.

J is TRBJ1-3 and V is TRBV2; D is unclear. The sequence was collected from a human donor who had recovered from COVID-19. This sample comprised CD4+ T cells from blood, cultured in vitro, obtained about 7 months after SARS-CoV-2 vaccination. The CDR3 nucleotides read TGTGCCAGCAGCTATGTTAACACCATATATTTT. Its translation is CASSYVNTIYF.